One and the same sample provided the 27 T cell receptor beta chains below, sequenced in a study of blood T cell repertoires in COVID-19. TCRdb keeps only in-frame clones here, not all; method: immunoSEQ multiplex PCR. The table lists about 64,000 clones, 80% to 95% of them singletons. Sequenced sample: peripheral blood. These receptor sequences come from a woman older than 75 with active COVID-19.

This chain links TRBV5-4 with TRBJ1-2; the D gene is possibly TRBD1 (5 bases). CDR3 size: 14 residues. V was cut by 3 bases and J by 8 bases, with 17 bases left in between. From germline, CDR1 is SGHNT and CDR2 YYREEE (reference sequence). The CDR3 loop is CASSSWGGVRGYTF. Here the CDR3 DNA reads TGTGCCAGCAGCTCATGGGGGGGAGTGAGAGGCTACACCTTC.

The chain uses TRBV5-4 and TRBJ2-1, with TRBD2 matching over 9 bases. This CDR3 comprises 16 residues. V dropped 4 bases and J dropped 4; count of bases not matched to a gene: 9. Germline V gene sequence: CDR1 SGHNT, CDR2 YYREEE (reference sequence). In DNA form, the CDR3 reads TGTGCCAGCAGCCCTTTAGCGGGAGTGGGTTACAATGAGCAGTTCTTC. Translation: CASSPLAGVGYNEQFF.

The chain carries TRBV12-3 or TRBV12-4 and TRBJ1-1; 7 bases are a match to TRBD1. After removal of 0 bases from V and 8 bases from J, the junction contained 3 bases not matched to a gene. This CDR3 contains 13 residues. The CDR3 DNA reads as TGTGCCAGCAGTTTAGCGGGGACAGCCGAAGCTTTCTTT. Amino acids: CASSLAGTAEAFF.

J is TRBJ2-3 and V is TRBV27, with D possibly matching TRBD2 (5 bases). Germline V gene data show CDR1 as MNHEY and CDR2 as SMNVEV (reference sequence). V was clipped by 6 bases and J by 4 bases, with 14 bases between them. CDR3 length: 14 amino acids. The DNA for the CDR3 is TGTGCCAGCAGCTCCCTACTAGTAGCAGATACGCAGTATTTT. Encoded protein: CASSSLLVADTQYF.

V gene TRBV24-1 combines with J gene TRBJ2-3, with TRBD1 matching over 7 bases. The CDR3 is made up of 14 amino acids. Germline V CDR1 and CDR2: KGHDR, SFDVKD. Germline trimming cut 9 bases from V and 4 bases from J; bases unmatched to any gene: 9. CDR3 bases: TGTGCCACCGGGCGGCAGGGGGATCCAGATACGCAGTATTTT. This translates into CATGRQGDPDTQYF.

The V and J genes are TRBV19 and TRBJ2-3; TRBD1 matches at 7 bases. V dropped 7 bases and J dropped 3; count of bases not matched to a gene: 7. The germline gives CDR1 LNHDA, CDR2 SQIVND (reference sequence). The CDR3 is 14 amino acids. The CDR3 loop is CASTFDRETDTQYF. The CDR3 nucleotides are TGTGCCAGTACTTTCGACAGGGAAACAGATACGCAGTATTTT.

The chain recombines TRBV5-6 with TRBJ2-7, with a possible D match to TRBD1 (5 bases). Per the germline V gene, CDR1 is SGHDT and CDR2 is YYEEEE. The CDR3 runs 14 residues. The ends were cut back, 0 bases at V and 1 base at J, with 8 bases in the middle. The CDR3 nucleotides read TGTGCCAGCAGCTTGGAAGGGGTATCCTACGAGCAGTACTTC. It encodes CASSLEGVSYEQYF.

This chain uses TRBV5-6 with TRBJ2-7; TRBD2 is a possible D gene (6 bases). Germline CDR1 is SGHDT and CDR2 is YYEEEE. Trimming left V 4 bases short and J 5 bases short, with 13 bases between. The CDR3 covers 13 residues. CDR3 nucleotide sequence: TGTGCCAGCAGCGCGGGACCCGGCGACGAGCAGTACGTC. This encodes CASSAGPGDEQYV.

The J gene is TRBJ2-3, the V gene TRBV4-2; 9 bases are shared with TRBD1. The germline gives CDR1 LGHNA, CDR2 YNFKEQ. J gave up 4 bases and V 4 bases, and 15 bases lay outside the gene matches. This CDR3 is 18 amino acids long. CDR3 region: CASSRPGQGARRSDTQYF. CDR3 bases: TGTGCCAGCAGCCGCCCGGGACAGGGCGCGAGGAGGTCAGATACGCAGTATTTT.

This chain connects TRBV6-1 to TRBJ1-5, with D possibly TRBD1 on 6 matching bases. The CDR3 sequence is 17 residues long. V lost 3 bases and J lost 0, with 15 bases in between. The germline V gene has CDR1 MNHNS and CDR2 SASEGT. CDR3 loop: CASSDLPTGNSNQPQHF. The CDR3 region has the DNA TGTGCCAGCAGTGACCTACCCACAGGGAATAGCAATCAGCCCCAGCATTTT.

The V and J genes are TRBV5-1 and TRBJ2-5, with 9 bases that match TRBD1. Trimming at V came to 4 bases and at J to 4 bases, leaving 11 bases not matched to a gene. The length of the CDR3 is 16 residues. Per germline, CDR1 SGHRS and CDR2 YFSETQ. As DNA, the CDR3 is TGCGCCAGCAGCCACACCGGGACAGGGAGCGGAGAGACCCAGTACTTC. This encodes CASSHTGTGSGETQYF.

The chain recombines TRBV7-8 with TRBJ2-5; 7 nucleotides align to TRBD1. CDR1 and CDR2 from the germline V gene are SGHVS and FQNEAQ. J lost 4 bases, V lost 6 bases, and 8 bases had no gene match. This CDR3 region has 14 residues. The CDR3 region has the DNA TGTGCCAGCAGTCCGACAGGGCAGGGAGAGACCCAGTACTTC. Encoded protein: CASSPTGQGETQYF.

The J gene is TRBJ1-2, the V gene TRBV6-6; possible D gene TRBD1, 6 bases. The germline gives CDR1 MNHNY, CDR2 SVGAGI (reference sequence). The ends were cut back, 5 bases at V and 3 bases at J, with 13 bases in the middle. The CDR3 covers 14 residues. CDR3 amino acids: CASSTGGADYGYTF. CDR3 in DNA: TGTGCCAGCAGTACTGGGGGGGCTGACTATGGCTACACCTTC.

The V gene is TRBV14, the J gene TRBJ2-3; a possible D gene is TRBD1 (5 bases). CDR3 length: 14 residues. Germline CDR1 SGHDN, CDR2 FVKESK. Trimming took 3 bases from V and 6 from J, leaving 13 bases between them. The CDR3 DNA reads as TGTGCCAGCAGCCAGAGACAGAGAGAGGATACGCAGTATTTT. Amino acid sequence: CASSQRQREDTQYF.

The chain recombines TRBV5-4 with TRBJ2-5, with 13 nucleotides matching TRBD2. The CDR3 spans 14 residues. V dropped 4 bases and J dropped 7; count of bases not matched to a gene: 4. From germline, CDR1 is SGHNT and CDR2 YYREEE (reference sequence). The CDR3 region is CASSTWTSGGTQYF. The DNA of the CDR3 is TGTGCCAGCAGCACCTGGACTAGCGGGGGGACCCAGTACTTC. The whole variable domain, filled in from reference TRBV5-4 and TRBJ2-5, reads ETGVTQSPTHLIKTRGQQVTLRCSSQSGHNTVSWYQQALGQGPQFIFQYYREEENGRGNFPPRFSGLQFPNYSSELNVNALELDDSALYLCASSTWTSGGTQYFGPGTRLLVL.

The CDR3 region has the DNA TGTGCCAGCAGCGTATCGAGGGCTCGGTATGGCTACACCTTC. It specifies CASSVSRARYGYTF. The chain employs TRBV9 and TRBJ1-2, with D unclear. The CDR3 spans 14 residues. Germline V gives CDR1 SGDLS, CDR2 YYNGEE. The ends were cut back, 1 base at V and 5 bases at J, with 12 bases in the middle.

The chain recombines TRBV7-2 with TRBJ2-7; D is perhaps TRBD1 (5 bases). The CDR3 runs 14 residues. V was pared by 1 base and J by 2 bases, with 9 bases between. Germline CDR1 is SGHTA and CDR2 is FQGNSA. CDR3 DNA: TGTGCCAGCAGCTTAGAGGTAGGGGCCTACGAGCAGTACTTC. Translation gives CASSLEVGAYEQYF.

J is TRBJ2-2 and V is TRBV2; TRBD2 agrees at 7 bases. V lost 1 base to trimming and J lost 5 bases; unmatched junction nucleotides: 10. This CDR3 is built from 17 residues. CDR1 and CDR2 (germline): SNHLY, FYNNEI. The CDR3 DNA follows: TGTGCCAGCAGTGAAGGCGGGTGGGAGGGCCGGACCGGGGAGCTGTTTTTT. Protein sequence: CASSEGGWEGRTGELFF.

The chain uses TRBV7-2 and TRBJ2-5, with 7 bases lining up with TRBD1. Germline assignment: CDR1 SGHTA and CDR2 FQGNSA. The ends lost 4 bases at V and 2 bases at J; junction bases unmatched: 4. This CDR3 comprises 14 residues. The CDR3 bases are TGTGCCAGCAGCTCCCAGGGGGAACAAGAGACCCAGTACTTC. Translating gives CASSSQGEQETQYF.

This chain joins TRBV7-8 and TRBJ2-3; D remains unclear. Between the trimmed V and J ends, which lost 1 base and 2 bases, there was a span of 7 bases. The CDR3 has 14 residues. Germline V gene lookup returns CDR1 SGHVS and CDR2 FQNEAQ. Written as DNA, the CDR3 is TGTGCCAGCAGCTTAGGGCCCCTCACAGATACGCAGTATTTT. Amino acids: CASSLGPLTDTQYF.

The J gene is TRBJ2-5, the V gene TRBV5-1; TRBD2 agrees at 10 bases. CDR3 size: 15 residues. The germline CDR1 and CDR2 sequences are SGHRS and YFSETQ. Unmatched junction bases numbered 2, after V lost 0 bases and J lost 3 bases. The CDR3 DNA follows: TGCGCCAGCAGCTTGGACGGACTAGCGGAAGAGACCCAGTACTTC. This codes for CASSLDGLAEETQYF.

This clone showed up just a few times. The rearrangement joins TRBV4-1 to TRBJ1-6; 9 bases match TRBD1. The CDR3 is made up of 19 amino acids. Germline CDR1 and CDR2: MGHRA and YSYEKL. Trimming took 2 bases from V and 2 from J; bases not matched to a gene: 10. In nucleotides, the CDR3 is TGCGCCAGCAGCCAACTAAGCCCGGGACAGGGAACCTATAATTCACCCCTCCACTTT. Amino acid sequence: CASSQLSPGQGTYNSPLHF.

The J gene is TRBJ1-6, the V gene TRBV5-6; D unresolved. From germline, CDR1 is SGHDT and CDR2 YYEEEE. Trimming removed 1 base at V and 14 bases at J, with 10 bases between. The CDR3 runs 12 residues. The chain's CDR3 is CASSLPGSALHF. The CDR3 nucleotides are TGTGCCAGCAGCTTGCCTGGTTCGGCCCTCCACTTT.

V is TRBV14 and J is TRBJ2-2, with D tentatively TRBD1 (5 bases). Between the trimmed V and J ends, which lost 2 bases and 6 bases, there was a span of 13 bases. This CDR3 has 15 amino acids. Looked up from germline, CDR1 is SGHDN and CDR2 is FVKESK. The CDR3 spells CASSQRYSGSGELFF. CDR3 nucleotide sequence: TGTGCCAGCAGCCAACGGTACTCAGGGTCCGGGGAGCTGTTTTTT.

This clone was observed once. The J gene is TRBJ2-1, the V gene TRBV5-1; 7 bases are shared with TRBD2. From germline, CDR1 is SGHRS and CDR2 YFSETQ. This CDR3 has 17 amino acids. J lost 0 bases, V lost 2 bases, and 8 bases had no gene match. CDR3 loop: CASSLKSGGDSYNEQFF. The DNA for the CDR3 is TGCGCCAGCAGCTTAAAGTCGGGGGGTGACTCCTACAATGAGCAGTTCTTC.

This chain links TRBV10-3 with TRBJ2-7; 7 nucleotides align to TRBD1. CDR1 is ENHRY, CDR2 SYGVKD, per germline. CDR3 length: 15 amino acids. V shed 0 bases and J 5 bases; nucleotides not matched to a gene: 7. The CDR3 region has the DNA TGTGCCATCAGTGAGTCTGAGACAGGGTATCACGAGCAGTACGTC. This encodes CAISESETGYHEQYV.

The chain links TRBV28 to TRBJ1-2; 7 nucleotides match TRBD1. V shed 2 bases and J 7 bases; nucleotides not matched to a gene: 1. The germline V gene has CDR1 MDHEN and CDR2 SYDVKM. The CDR3 runs to 12 residues. The CDR3 DNA sequence: TGTGCCAGCAGTTTAACAGGGGCTGGCTACACCTTC. Protein product: CASSLTGAGYTF.